Listed here is a single TCR beta chain. The CDR3 runs to 15 residues. CDR1 and CDR2 (germline): SGHTS, YDEGEE. V gave up 2 bases and J gave up 5 bases; unmatched junction bases: 5. Data came from immunoSEQ multiplex PCR; TCRdb stores just in-frame clones and leaves some out. The sample has 2 million to 2.5 million clones; approximately 94% are singletons. This entry belongs to a study of shared clonotypes between healthy human individuals. Sequenced sample: naive CD4+ T cells sorted from blood. The subset was: CD45RA+ positively selected. V is TRBV5-8 and J is TRBJ2-2; 8 bases are shared with TRBD1. The clonotype originates from a man aged 18-30 years in good health. CDR3 amino acids: CASSFHQGATGELFF. CDR3 DNA sequence: TGTGCCAGCAGCTTTCATCAGGGGGCAACCGGGGAGCTGTTTTTT.